The source of this T cell receptor beta chain is a study of long-term antiretroviral therapy in people with HIV. It was version v3.0 of the immunoSEQ assay that was run at survey level. TCRdb keeps only in-frame clones here, not all; method: immunoSEQ multiplex PCR. The profile shows 20,000 to 25,000 clones, roughly 82% of them singletons. The sequencing used unsorted PBMCs, collected 0.1 years before starting antiretroviral therapy. The source is a man aged 18 to 35 with HIV.

CDR3 in DNA: TGCGCCAGCAGCCCACCTTGGAGGTCTGAAGCTTTCTTT. It yields the protein CASSPPWRSEAFF. This chain links TRBV4-1 with TRBJ1-1; D remains ambiguous. Looked up from germline, CDR1 is MGHRA and CDR2 is YSYEKL. The germline V and J ends were trimmed by 4 bases and 6 bases, with 12 bases remaining between them. The CDR3 runs to 13 residues.